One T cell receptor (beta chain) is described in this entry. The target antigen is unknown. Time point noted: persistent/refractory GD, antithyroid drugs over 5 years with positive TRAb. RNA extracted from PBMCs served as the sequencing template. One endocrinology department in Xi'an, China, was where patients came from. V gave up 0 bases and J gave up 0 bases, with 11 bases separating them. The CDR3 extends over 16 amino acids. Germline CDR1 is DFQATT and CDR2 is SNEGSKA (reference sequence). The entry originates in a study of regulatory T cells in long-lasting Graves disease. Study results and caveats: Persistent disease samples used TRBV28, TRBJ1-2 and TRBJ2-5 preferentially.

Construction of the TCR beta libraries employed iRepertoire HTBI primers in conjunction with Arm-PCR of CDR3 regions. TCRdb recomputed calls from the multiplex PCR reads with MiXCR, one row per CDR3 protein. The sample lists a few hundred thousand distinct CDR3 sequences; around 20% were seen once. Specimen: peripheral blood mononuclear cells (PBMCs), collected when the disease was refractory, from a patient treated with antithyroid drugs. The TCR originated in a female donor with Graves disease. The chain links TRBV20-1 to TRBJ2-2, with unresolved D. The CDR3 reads CSARDLTLANTGELFF. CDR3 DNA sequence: TGCAGTGCTAGAGATTTAACCCTAGCGAACACCGGGGAGCTGTTTTTT.